The 5 T cell receptor beta chains below were found in one sample sequenced in a study of CD8 T cells in ankylosing spondylitis. TCRdb redid the calling of the 5' RACE reads with MiXCR, one entry per CDR3 protein. Of over 100,000 distinct CDR3 sequences listed, 6.5% to 9% are singletons. Input material: blood, either unsorted or a sorted T cell fraction (not recorded which). The receptors were sampled from a male donor with ankylosing spondylitis or in good health (not recorded which).

This clonotype was recorded many times. V gene TRBV7-3 combines with J gene TRBJ1-2, with no clear D. Germline assignment: CDR1 SGHTA and CDR2 FQGTGA. This CDR3 comprises 15 residues. V lost 2 bases, J lost 1 base, and 11 bases lay in between. This CDR3 reads CASSLSDGNNYGYTF. The CDR3 DNA is TGTGCCAGCAGCTTATCGGACGGGAATAACTATGGCTACACCTTC.

This clonotype was detected many times. The gene calls are TRBV20-1 and TRBJ2-5, with D perhaps given as TRBD1 or TRBD2 (6 bases each). This CDR3 has 13 residues. Germline V CDR1 and CDR2: DFQATT, SNEGSKA (reference sequence). Trimming removed 5 bases from V and 7 bases from J, with 17 bases in between. The CDR3 sequence: CSAALLEGGTQYF. The CDR3 nucleotides read TGCAGTGCTGCGCTACTTGAGGGGGGGACCCAGTACTTC.

At least ten counts were recorded for this clonotype. This chain joins TRBV11-3 and TRBJ2-5; no reliable D call. V shed 0 bases and J shed 2 bases, with 10 bases lying between them. This CDR3 is built from 15 residues. The germline gives CDR1 SGHNT, CDR2 YENEEA. As DNA, the CDR3 is TGTGCCAGCAGCTTAGATTTTACGGGTCAAGAGACCCAGTACTTC. It encodes CASSLDFTGQETQYF.

Many counts were recorded for this clonotype. The chain employs TRBV5-1 and TRBJ1-2; the match to TRBD1 covers 8 bases. The CDR3 length is 20 residues. Germline CDR1 and CDR2: SGHRS and YFSETQ. The V gene end was trimmed by 3 bases and the J gene end by 3 bases; junction bases not matched to a gene: 22. CDR3 bases: TGCGCCAGCAGCTATCGTCTCCCGGGACAGGCGGATTTCCCGGACTATGGCTACACCTTC. Residues: CASSYRLPGQADFPDYGYTF.

This clonotype was seen at least ten times. The CDR3 DNA reads as TGTGCCAGCAGCTTACTTTCGGTTTCGGAAGAGACCCAGTACTTC. As protein: CASSLLSVSEETQYF. The rearrangement uses TRBV7-9 and TRBJ2-5; the D is unclear. CDR1 and CDR2 from the germline V gene are SEHNR and FQNEAQ (reference sequence). The V end lost 2 bases, the J end lost 3 bases, and 13 bases lay between the germline ends. CDR3 length: 15 residues.